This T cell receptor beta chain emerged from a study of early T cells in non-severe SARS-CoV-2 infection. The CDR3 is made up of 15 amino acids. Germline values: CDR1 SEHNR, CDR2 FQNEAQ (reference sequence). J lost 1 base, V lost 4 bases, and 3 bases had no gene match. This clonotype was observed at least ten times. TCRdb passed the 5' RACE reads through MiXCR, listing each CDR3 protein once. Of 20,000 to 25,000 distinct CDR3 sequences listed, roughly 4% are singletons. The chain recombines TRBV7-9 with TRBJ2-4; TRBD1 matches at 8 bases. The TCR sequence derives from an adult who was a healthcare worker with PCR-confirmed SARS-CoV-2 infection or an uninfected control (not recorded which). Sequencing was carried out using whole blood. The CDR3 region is CASSSDRVAKNIQYF. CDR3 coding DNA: TGTGCCAGCAGCTCGGACAGGGTCGCCAAAAACATTCAGTACTTC.